Below, 14 T cell receptor beta chains from the same sample are listed, as sequenced in a study of beta chain features in type 1 diabetes. The investigators reverse transcribed all of the isolated RNA, so they sequenced expressed TCRB transcripts. Sequencing used immunoSEQ multiplex PCR; TCRdb keeps in-frame clones, though not all of them. The sample yields 450,000 to 600,000 clones, over 25% seen once. What was sequenced was naive CD4+ T cells from blood. The receptors derive from a man between 18 and 35 years old in good health.

J is TRBJ2-3 and V is TRBV30; weak D call: TRBD2 (5 bases). V was trimmed by 6 bases and J by 0 bases, leaving 10 bases between them. The germline CDR1 and CDR2 sequences are GTSNPN and SVGIG (reference sequence). The CDR3 totals 13 residues. The CDR3 spells CACSQRSTDTQYF. Here the CDR3 DNA reads TGTGCCTGTAGCCAGCGGAGCACAGATACGCAGTATTTT.

This clone was recorded a few times. V and J are TRBV30 and TRBJ2-3; D is unresolved. V dropped 1 base and J dropped 4 bases, with 12 bases sitting between them. The germline V gene has CDR1 GTSNPN and CDR2 SVGIG (reference sequence). The length of the CDR3 is 14 residues. The CDR3: CAWSEASGPDTQYF. For the CDR3, the DNA is TGTGCCTGGAGTGAGGCCTCAGGACCAGATACGCAGTATTTT.

The sample holds a few counts of this clone. This rearrangement joins TRBV2 to TRBJ2-7, with D perhaps TRBD1 or TRBD2 (5 bases each). The germline V gene has CDR1 SNHLY and CDR2 FYNNEI. V was shortened by 4 bases and J by 2 bases, with 12 bases between the two germline ends. The CDR3 runs 14 residues. The CDR3 coding sequence is TGTGCCAGCAGTGGGGACCGTCCCCCCTACGAGCAGTACTTC. Encoded protein: CASSGDRPPYEQYF.

There are a few counts of this clone. The chain carries TRBV30 and TRBJ2-7; 7 nucleotides agree with TRBD1. Germline V gene data show CDR1 as GTSNPN and CDR2 as SVGIG (reference sequence). The CDR3 loop spans 13 amino acids. V trimming: 5 bases; J trimming: 3 bases; junction bases outside the gene matches: 7. CDR3 coding DNA: TGTGCCTGGGGCCGGGACAGCCTCTACGAGCAGTACTTC. Translation gives CAWGRDSLYEQYF.

The chain carries TRBV30 and TRBJ2-2; perhaps D is TRBD1 or TRBD2 (5 bases each). The CDR3 sequence is 13 residues long. Per the germline V gene, CDR1 is GTSNPN and CDR2 is SVGIG (reference sequence). V dropped 1 base and J dropped 10 bases, with 13 bases sitting between them. Here the CDR3 reads CAWSADRGLELFF. CDR3 DNA: TGTGCCTGGAGTGCTGATCGGGGCTTGGAGCTGTTTTTT.

The rearrangement links TRBV5-1 to TRBJ2-1; D perhaps matches TRBD2 (5 bases). Per germline, CDR1 SGHRS and CDR2 YFSETQ. V lost 6 bases, J lost 0 bases, and 13 bases lay in between. This CDR3 has 15 residues. The CDR3 DNA follows: TGCGCCAGCACCCTAGACTACAGCTCCTACAATGAGCAGTTCTTC. The encoded protein is CASTLDYSSYNEQFF.

This chain joins TRBV2 and TRBJ2-1; 9 bases agree with TRBD2. The J segment lost 6 bases and the V segment lost 3 bases, leaving 6 bases of the junction unmatched. The CDR3 runs to 15 residues. In germline, CDR1 is SNHLY, CDR2 FYNNEI. The CDR3 here is CASSEGGRASNEQFF. The DNA of the CDR3 is TGTGCCAGCAGTGAGGGCGGGAGGGCCTCCAATGAGCAGTTCTTC.

The CDR3 nucleotides read TGTGCCAGCAGTAGAGAGCTCTCCGGGGAGCTGTTTTTT. Its protein product is CASSRELSGELFF. This chain connects TRBV2 to TRBJ2-2; D unclear. Between the trimmed V and J ends, which lost 5 bases and 6 bases, there was a span of 10 bases. This CDR3 region has 13 residues. The germline gives CDR1 SNHLY, CDR2 FYNNEI.

The chain links TRBV9 to TRBJ2-1; no reliable D call. CDR1 SGDLS and CDR2 YYNGEE come from the germline V gene. V shed 0 bases and J shed 1 base, with 11 bases lying between them. The CDR3 loop spans 16 amino acids. CDR3 in amino acids: CASSVGGVGSYNEQFF. The CDR3 DNA reads TGTGCCAGCAGCGTAGGAGGTGTCGGGTCCTACAATGAGCAGTTCTTC.

This clone showed up just a few times. V and J are TRBV25-1 and TRBJ2-5, with D possibly matching TRBD1 (5 bases). The germline V gene encodes CDR1 MGHDK and CDR2 SYGVNS. The CDR3 runs to 15 residues. Trimming removed 4 bases from V and 2 bases from J, with 14 bases in between. The CDR3 bases are TGTGCCAGCAGTGCACCGTCGACAGATCAAGAGACCCAGTACTTC. Its protein is CASSAPSTDQETQYF.

This clone has a handful of counts. The J gene is TRBJ2-3, the V gene TRBV2; 10 positions agree with TRBD1. V lost 7 bases, J lost 3 bases, and 7 bases stayed unmatched. CDR3 length: 15 amino acids. Germline V gene lookup returns CDR1 SNHLY and CDR2 FYNNEI. The CDR3 region has the DNA TGTGCCAGCACTACGACAGGGGGCTGGACAGATACGCAGTATTTT. The encoded protein is CASTTTGGWTDTQYF. Together with reference TRBV2 and TRBJ2-3, the CDR3 gives the full variable domain: EPEVTQTPSHQVTQMGQEVILRCVPISNHLYFYWYRQILGQKVEFLVSFYNNEISEKSEIFDDQFSVERPDGSNFTLKIRSTKLEDSAMYFCASTTTGGWTDTQYFGPGTRLTVL.

The chain uses TRBV7-6 and TRBJ1-2; D is ambiguous. V shed 3 bases and J shed 5 bases, with 16 bases lying between them. Looked up from germline, CDR1 is SGHVS and CDR2 is FNYEAQ. This CDR3 is 15 amino acids long. CDR3: CASSFADGSRYGYTF. The CDR3 DNA reads as TGTGCCAGCAGCTTCGCCGACGGGTCGCGGTATGGCTACACCTTC.

The J gene is TRBJ2-7, the V gene TRBV7-2; TRBD1 matches at 9 bases. This CDR3 has 15 residues. The V gene's germline CDR1 is SGHTA and CDR2 FQGNSA. The junction had 11 bases not matched to a gene; V was cut back by 5 bases and J by 6 bases. The CDR3 bases are TGTGCCAGCAGCCGGGGGCCGGACAGGGGAAGCGAGCAGTACTTC. Residues: CASSRGPDRGSEQYF.

This clone was picked up a small number of times. The rearrangement links TRBV9 to TRBJ2-7; no reliable D call. Trimming left V 0 bases short and J 3 bases short, with 7 bases between. The CDR3 contains 13 residues. The germline V gene encodes CDR1 SGDLS and CDR2 YYNGEE. For the CDR3, the DNA is TGTGCCAGCAGCGTAGATCTGGGCTACGAGCAGTACTTC. This translates into CASSVDLGYEQYF.